The rows below give T cell receptor beta chains drawn from one sample of a study of tumor-infiltrating lymphocytes in glioblastoma multiforme. TCRdb independently ran MiXCR on the multiplex PCR reads; one entry per CDR3 protein. The sample has 12,000 to 15,000 distinct CDR3 sequences; roughly two thirds are singletons. The sample comprised brain tumor tissue. The receptor set was obtained from a male donor with glioblastoma. Each CDR3 is given with its conserved first and last residue. The D gene is left open where the match is weak. Size is omitted from some rows. Given values are once, few, many or a class for expanded clones.

v_call	d_call	clone_size	j_call	cdr3_length	cdr3_aa	cdr3_nt
TRBV11-1	TRBD1	-	TRBJ2-1	13	CVSERGTANEQFF	TGTGTCAGTGAAAGGGGGACAGCCAATGAGCAGTTCTTC
TRBV7-9	-	many	TRBJ1-6	15	CASSSGQEVNSPLHF	TGTGCCAGCAGCTCCGGGCAGGAAGTCAATTCACCCCTCCACTTT
TRBV14	-	-	TRBJ2-7	12	CTSSQGGYEQCF	TGTACCAGCAGCCAAGGGGGTTACGAGCAGTGCTTC
TRBV20-1	-	-	TRBJ1-1	12	CSAREMDTEAFF	TGCAGTGCTAGAGAAATGGACACTGAAGCTTTCTTT
TRBV20-1	-	-	TRBJ2-7	11	CSADIAYEQYF	TGCAGTGCCGATATAGCGTACGAGCAGTACTTC
TRBV7-9	TRBD1	medium-sized	TRBJ2-1	16	CASSSTGEGTYNEQFF	TGTGCCAGCAGCTCTACAGGGGAAGGGACCTACAATGAGCAGTTCTTC
TRBV12-3/TRBV12-4	TRBD1	-	TRBJ1-2	13	CASSRTGIDGYTF	TGTGCCAGCAGCCGGACAGGGATAGATGGCTACACCTTC
TRBV28	-	-	TRBJ1-5	15	CASRPEGSSNQPQHF	TGTGCCAGCAGACCCGAGGGGAGCAGCAATCAGCCCCAGCATTTT
TRBV5-5	TRBD1	-	TRBJ1-6	16	CASSPWDREYNSPLHF	TGTGCCAGCAGCCCGTGGGACAGGGAATATAATTCACCCCTCCACTTT
TRBV5-1	-	-	TRBJ2-2	14	CATAWGSGTGELFF	TGCGCCACCGCATGGGGCAGTGGAACCGGGGAGCTGTTTTTT
TRBV6-1	-	-	TRBJ1-3	15	CASSIGAGDGNTIYF	TGTGCCAGCAGCATAGGGGCGGGGGACGGAAACACCATATATTTT
TRBV11-3	-	once	TRBJ2-1	15	CASSWGLDSYNEQFF	TGTGCCAGCAGCTGGGGACTTGACTCCTACAATGAGCAGTTCTTC
TRBV29-1	-	-	TRBJ2-6	13	CSAQDPGANVLTF	TGCAGCGCCCAAGATCCCGGGGCCAACGTCCTGACTTTC
TRBV20-1	-	-	TRBJ1-5	14	CSARRGDYYQPRHF	TGCAGTGCTAGGCGCGGAGACTACTATCAGCCCCGGCATTTT
TRBV11-2	-	-	TRBJ1-1	17	CASSFYKGEGVNTEAFF	TGTGCCAGCAGCTTCTACAAGGGCGAGGGTGTGAACACTGAAGCTTTCTTT
TRBV12-3/TRBV12-4	TRBD2	-	TRBJ2-5	16	CASSPGTSRSQETQYF	TGTGCCAGCAGTCCCGGGACTAGTCGTTCGCAAGAGACCCAGTACTTC
TRBV11-2	-	-	TRBJ2-1	18	CASSLDPLGQLQYNEQFF	TGTGCCAGCAGCTTAGATCCGTTGGGTCAGCTTCAATACAATGAGCAGTTCTTC
TRBV20-1	TRBD2	-	TRBJ2-7	17	CSALGRRGGLAGYEQYF	TGCAGTGCCCTGGGAAGAAGAGGCGGGCTAGCGGGTTACGAGCAGTACTTC
TRBV10-2	-	-	TRBJ2-5	12	CASRTVDETQYF	TGCGCCAGCCGTACGGTAGATGAGACCCAGTACTTC
TRBV20-1	-	-	TRBJ2-1	11	CSAPDKNKQFF	TGCAGTGCCCCGGACAAGAACAAGCAGTTCTTC
TRBV20-1	TRBD1	large	TRBJ1-5	15	CSARDRDRGFQPQHF	TGCAGTGCTAGAGATCGGGACAGGGGTTTTCAGCCCCAGCATTTT
TRBV20-1	-	-	TRBJ2-4	15	CSAGSITGNKNIQYF	TGCAGTGCCGGAAGTATTACAGGGAACAAAAACATTCAGTACTTC
TRBV2	-	-	TRBJ2-7	13	CASGDLGNYEQYF	TGTGCCAGCGGAGACTTGGGAAACTACGAGCAGTACTTC
TRBV28	TRBD1	-	TRBJ2-7	17	CASRFGTGRGGTYEQYF	TGTGCCAGCAGGTTCGGGACAGGTCGTGGGGGGACCTACGAGCAGTACTTC
TRBV11-1	-	-	TRBJ2-2	15	CASSLMAKDTVELFF	TGTGCCAGCAGCTTGATGGCTAAGGACACCGTGGAGCTGTTTTTT
TRBV5-5	-	-	TRBJ1-1	11	CASTLGTEAFF	TGTGCCAGCACCCTGGGGACTGAAGCTTTCTTT
TRBV11-1	-	many	TRBJ1-2	13	CASSLRQNYGYTF	TGTGCCAGCAGCCTCCGACAGAACTATGGCTACACCTTC
TRBV11-2	-	-	TRBJ2-2	16	CASGGMGAEVPGELLF	TGTGCCAGCGGGGGGATGGGTGCGGAAGTCCCCGGGGAGCTGCTTTTT
TRBV10-2	-	-	TRBJ2-7	11	CASGPSYEQYF	TGCGCCAGCGGCCCGAGCTACGAGCAGTACTTC
TRBV5-1	TRBD1	many	TRBJ1-1	13	CASSRQGDTEAFF	TGCGCCAGCAGCCGACAGGGCGACACTGAAGCTTTCTTT
TRBV12-3/TRBV12-4	TRBD2	-	TRBJ2-4	20	CASSTTLAAYLTLARNISYF	TGTGCCAGCAGTACCACACTAGCGGCCTACCTTACCCTAGCCAGAAACATAAGTTACTTC
TRBV18	-	many	TRBJ2-7	14	CASSPNPVAGEQYF	TGTGCCAGCTCACCCAACCCGGTGGCAGGCGAGCAGTACTTC
TRBV11-2	TRBD2	once	TRBJ2-1	14	CASSSRLAVNDQFF	TGTGCCAGCAGCTCCAGACTAGCGGTAAATGATCAGTTCTTC
TRBV20-1	-	-	TRBJ2-1	16	CSATFGWGAAYNEQFF	TGCAGTGCTACCTTTGGGTGGGGTGCGGCCTACAATGAGCAGTTCTTC
TRBV20-1	TRBD2	-	TRBJ2-1	14	CNARATSGRDEQFF	TGCAATGCTAGAGCGACTAGCGGGAGGGATGAGCAGTTCTTC
TRBV11-2	-	-	TRBJ1-1	12	CASGLLHGVAFF	TGTGCCAGCGGCTTACTACATGGGGTAGCTTTCTTT
TRBV12-3/TRBV12-4	-	few	TRBJ2-1	12	CASSPGYNEQFF	TGTGCCAGCAGTCCTGGGTACAATGAGCAGTTCTTC
TRBV13	-	many	TRBJ2-4	15	CASSLGQTYKNTQYF	TGTGCCAGCAGCTTAGGGCAGACTTATAAAAACACTCAGTACTTC